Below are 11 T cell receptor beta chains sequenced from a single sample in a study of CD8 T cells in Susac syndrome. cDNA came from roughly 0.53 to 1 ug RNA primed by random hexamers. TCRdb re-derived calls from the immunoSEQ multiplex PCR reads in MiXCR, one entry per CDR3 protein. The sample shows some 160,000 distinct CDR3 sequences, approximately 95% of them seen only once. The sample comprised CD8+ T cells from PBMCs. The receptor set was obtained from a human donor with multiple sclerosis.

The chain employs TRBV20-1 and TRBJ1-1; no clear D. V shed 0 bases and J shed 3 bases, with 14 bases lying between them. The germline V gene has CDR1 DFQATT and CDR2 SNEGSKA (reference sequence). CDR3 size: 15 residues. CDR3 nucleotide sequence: TGCAGTGCTAGAGACTACGTCGTGCCGTACACTGAAGCTTTCTTT. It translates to CSARDYVVPYTEAFF.

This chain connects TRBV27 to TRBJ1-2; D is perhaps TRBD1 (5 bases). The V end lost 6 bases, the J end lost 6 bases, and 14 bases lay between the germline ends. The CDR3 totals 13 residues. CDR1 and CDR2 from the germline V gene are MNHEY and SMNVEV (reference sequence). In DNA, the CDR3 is TGTGCCAGCAGACCCCGGGGCGCGGATGGCTACACCTTC. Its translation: CASRPRGADGYTF.

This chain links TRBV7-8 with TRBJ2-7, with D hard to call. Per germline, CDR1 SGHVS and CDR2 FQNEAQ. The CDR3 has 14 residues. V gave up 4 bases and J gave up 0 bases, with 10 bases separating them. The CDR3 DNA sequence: TGTGCCAGCAGCTCGTTAGAAAGCTCCTACGAGCAGTACTTC. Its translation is CASSSLESSYEQYF.

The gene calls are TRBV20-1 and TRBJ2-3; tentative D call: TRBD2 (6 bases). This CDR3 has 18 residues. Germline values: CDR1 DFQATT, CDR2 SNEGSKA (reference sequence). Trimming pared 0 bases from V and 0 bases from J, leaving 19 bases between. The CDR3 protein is CSARDPQPRGPSTDTQYF. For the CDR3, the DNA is TGCAGTGCTAGAGACCCCCAACCGCGGGGCCCTAGCACAGATACGCAGTATTTT.

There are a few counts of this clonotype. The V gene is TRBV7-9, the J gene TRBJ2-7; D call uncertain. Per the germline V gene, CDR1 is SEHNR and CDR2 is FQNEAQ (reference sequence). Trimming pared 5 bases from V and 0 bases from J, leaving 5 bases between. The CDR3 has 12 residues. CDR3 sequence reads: CASSASSYEQYF. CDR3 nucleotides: TGTGCCAGCAGCGCAAGCTCCTACGAGCAGTACTTC.

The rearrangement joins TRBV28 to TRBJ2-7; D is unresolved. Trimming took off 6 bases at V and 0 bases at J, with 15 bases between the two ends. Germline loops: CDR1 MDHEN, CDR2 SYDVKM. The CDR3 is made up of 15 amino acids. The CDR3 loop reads CASRPPLNGSYEQYF. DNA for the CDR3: TGTGCCAGCAGGCCTCCGCTCAACGGCTCCTACGAGCAGTACTTC.

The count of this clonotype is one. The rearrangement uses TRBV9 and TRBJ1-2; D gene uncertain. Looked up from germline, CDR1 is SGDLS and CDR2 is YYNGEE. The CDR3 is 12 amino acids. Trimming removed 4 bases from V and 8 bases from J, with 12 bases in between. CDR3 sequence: CASSPLERGYTF. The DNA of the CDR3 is TGTGCCAGCAGCCCTTTAGAGAGAGGCTACACCTTC.

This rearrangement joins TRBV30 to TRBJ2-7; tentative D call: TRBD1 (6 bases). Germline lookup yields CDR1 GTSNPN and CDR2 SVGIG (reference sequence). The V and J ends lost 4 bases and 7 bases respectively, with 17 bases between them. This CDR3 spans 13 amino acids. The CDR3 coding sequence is TGTGCCTGGACTATGGACAGTCCGTGGGAGCAGTACTTC. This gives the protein CAWTMDSPWEQYF.

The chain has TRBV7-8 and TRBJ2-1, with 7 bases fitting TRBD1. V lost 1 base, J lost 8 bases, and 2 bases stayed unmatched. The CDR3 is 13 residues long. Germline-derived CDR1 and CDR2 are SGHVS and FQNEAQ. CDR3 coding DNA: TGTGCCAGCAGCTTAGGACAGGGTTATGAGCAGTTCTTC. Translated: CASSLGQGYEQFF.

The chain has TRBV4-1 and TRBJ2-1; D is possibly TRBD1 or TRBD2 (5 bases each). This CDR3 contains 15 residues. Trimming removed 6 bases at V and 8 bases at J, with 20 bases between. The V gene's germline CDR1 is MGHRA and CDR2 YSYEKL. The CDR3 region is CASRSRWGRLYEQFF. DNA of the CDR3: TGCGCCAGCAGATCCCGCTGGGGACGGTTATATGAGCAGTTCTTC.

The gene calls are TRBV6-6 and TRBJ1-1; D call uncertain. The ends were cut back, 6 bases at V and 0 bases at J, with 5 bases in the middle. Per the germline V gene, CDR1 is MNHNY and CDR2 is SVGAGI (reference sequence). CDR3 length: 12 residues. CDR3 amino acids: CASSQMNTEAFF. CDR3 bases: TGTGCCAGCAGCCAGATGAACACTGAAGCTTTCTTT.